These T cell receptor beta chains were read from a single sample in a study of cytomegalovirus exposure and HLA in healthy donors. The protocol was immunoSEQ multiplex PCR, while the TCRdb copy is restricted to in-frame clones and leaves out a portion. The table lists some 160,000 clones, around 80% of them singletons. What was sequenced was PBMCs. These TCRs come from a woman between 40 and 50 years old in good health and CMV-seropositive. CDR3s include the opening cysteine and the closing phenylalanine or tryptophan. The order of the fields is V gene, clone size, J gene, D gene, CDR3 DNA, CDR3 protein. A D gene is named only where the DNA matches it firmly. Clone size, where shown, is once, few, many, or a class for clones that have expanded.

v_gene: TRBV29-1
abundance: -
j_gene: TRBJ1-2
d_gene: TRBD1
CDR3nt: TGCAGCGGTGGGGACAGCGTAGGTGGCTACACCTTC
CDR3aa: CSGGDSVGGYTF

v_gene: TRBV7-2
abundance: -
j_gene: TRBJ2-7
d_gene: TRBD2
CDR3nt: TGTGCCAGCAGCCCCCAGTCTGGGGGGGGACCCTACGAGCAGTACTTC
CDR3aa: CASSPQSGGGPYEQYF

v_gene: TRBV10-2
abundance: -
j_gene: TRBJ1-1
d_gene: -
CDR3nt: TGCGCCAGCAGTCCCCCCCGACTCCTGGAGGTCACTGAAGCTTTCTTT
CDR3aa: CASSPPRLLEVTEAFF

v_gene: TRBV28
abundance: -
j_gene: TRBJ1-1
d_gene: -
CDR3nt: TGTGCCAGCAGCCTCACAGGGACCACTGAAGCTTTCTTT
CDR3aa: CASSLTGTTEAFF

v_gene: TRBV6-4
abundance: -
j_gene: TRBJ1-4
d_gene: TRBD1
CDR3nt: TGTGCCAGCAGCCCACCGGGACAGGGAGAAGTACAATGCGAAAAACTGTTTTTT
CDR3aa: CASSPPGQGEVQCEKLFF

v_gene: TRBV6-1
abundance: once
j_gene: TRBJ2-7
d_gene: -
CDR3nt: TGTGCCAGCAACCGGGACACTCAATACGAGCAGTACTTC
CDR3aa: CASNRDTQYEQYF

v_gene: TRBV9
abundance: -
j_gene: TRBJ2-7
d_gene: TRBD2
CDR3nt: TGTGCCAGCAGCGAAACCCTAGCGGGAGGCTCCTACGAGCAGTACTTC
CDR3aa: CASSETLAGGSYEQYF

v_gene: TRBV28
abundance: -
j_gene: TRBJ2-7
d_gene: -
CDR3nt: TGTGCCAGCAGCCCGCTAGACGGAGGAAAGGCCTACGAGCAGTACTTC
CDR3aa: CASSPLDGGKAYEQYF

v_gene: TRBV10-3
abundance: -
j_gene: TRBJ2-7
d_gene: -
CDR3nt: TGTGCCATCAGTGTAGAGGGCCCGGTCGAGCAGTACTTC
CDR3aa: CAISVEGPVEQYF

v_gene: TRBV7-9
abundance: -
j_gene: TRBJ2-3
d_gene: TRBD2
CDR3nt: TGTGCCGCCGGGCTAGCGGGGACAGATACGCAGTATTTT
CDR3aa: CAAGLAGTDTQYF

v_gene: TRBV6-5
abundance: -
j_gene: TRBJ1-1
d_gene: -
CDR3nt: TGTGCCAGCAGACCCCCGGAGGGAGTCACTGAAGCTTTCTTT
CDR3aa: CASRPPEGVTEAFF

v_gene: TRBV19
abundance: -
j_gene: TRBJ1-5
d_gene: -
CDR3nt: TGTGCCAGTAGTATGGCAGTCAATCAGCCCCAGCATTTT
CDR3aa: CASSMAVNQPQHF

v_gene: TRBV5-8
abundance: -
j_gene: TRBJ1-5
d_gene: -
CDR3nt: TGTGCCAGCAGCTTGGAGACAGAACAGCCCCAGCATTTT
CDR3aa: CASSLETEQPQHF

v_gene: TRBV20-1
abundance: once
j_gene: TRBJ1-1
d_gene: -
CDR3nt: TGCAGTGCTTCAGGGGCTGAAGCTTTCTTT
CDR3aa: CSASGAEAFF

v_gene: TRBV4-2
abundance: -
j_gene: TRBJ2-1
d_gene: -
CDR3nt: TGTGCCAGCAGCCAAGACCAGATCTACAATGAGCAGTTCTTC
CDR3aa: CASSQDQIYNEQFF

v_gene: TRBV7-3
abundance: -
j_gene: TRBJ2-3
d_gene: TRBD2
CDR3nt: TGTGCCAGCAGCGCGCCTAGCGGGAGTGACACTAGCACAGATACGCAGTATTTT
CDR3aa: CASSAPSGSDTSTDTQYF

v_gene: TRBV5-4
abundance: -
j_gene: TRBJ2-3
d_gene: -
CDR3nt: TGTGCCAGCAGCAAGAGTCCCACAGATACGCAGTATTTT
CDR3aa: CASSKSPTDTQYF

v_gene: TRBV5-5
abundance: -
j_gene: TRBJ2-7
d_gene: -
CDR3nt: TGTGCCAGCAGCTTGGAGGAACAGGGCCTCTCCTACGAGCAGTACTTC
CDR3aa: CASSLEEQGLSYEQYF

v_gene: TRBV10-1
abundance: few
j_gene: TRBJ2-3
d_gene: -
CDR3nt: TGCGCCAGCAGTGGTTCCTTTGGTGGCAGGGGGGGCACAGATACGCAGTATTTT
CDR3aa: CASSGSFGGRGGTDTQYF

v_gene: TRBV2
abundance: -
j_gene: TRBJ2-1
d_gene: TRBD2
CDR3nt: TGTGCCAGCAGGGAAAGCGGGAGCTCCTACAATGAGCAGTTCTTC
CDR3aa: CASRESGSSYNEQFF

v_gene: TRBV5-6
abundance: -
j_gene: TRBJ2-6
d_gene: -
CDR3nt: TGTGCCAGCAGCTTGGCAGGGGTTGACGTCCTGACTTTC
CDR3aa: CASSLAGVDVLTF

v_gene: TRBV28
abundance: once
j_gene: TRBJ2-7
d_gene: TRBD1
CDR3nt: TGTGCCAGCAGTGGCTGGGACAGGGATCCTTACGAGCAGTACTTC
CDR3aa: CASSGWDRDPYEQYF

v_gene: TRBV5-1
abundance: -
j_gene: TRBJ2-4
d_gene: TRBD1
CDR3nt: TGCGCCAGCACCAGCCCCGGGACAGGGAACATTCAGTACTTC
CDR3aa: CASTSPGTGNIQYF

v_gene: TRBV5-6
abundance: -
j_gene: TRBJ1-4
d_gene: -
CDR3nt: TGTGCCAGCAGCTCAGAGTTGGAGGGGGGGAATGAAAAACTGTTTTTT
CDR3aa: CASSSELEGGNEKLFF

v_gene: TRBV27
abundance: -
j_gene: TRBJ1-1
d_gene: -
CDR3nt: TGTGCCAGCAGTGGACTCAGGGGCTCCACTGAAGCTTTCTTT
CDR3aa: CASSGLRGSTEAFF

v_gene: TRBV7-9
abundance: -
j_gene: TRBJ1-6
d_gene: -
CDR3nt: TGTGCCAGCAGCTCCAGACAGGTCGATTCACCCCTCCACTTT
CDR3aa: CASSSRQVDSPLHF

v_gene: TRBV4-2
abundance: -
j_gene: TRBJ2-6
d_gene: TRBD2
CDR3nt: TGTGCCAGCAGCCAAGAGTCGCGGGGGGCTGGGGCCAACGTCCTGACTTTC
CDR3aa: CASSQESRGAGANVLTF

v_gene: TRBV27
abundance: -
j_gene: TRBJ2-7
d_gene: -
CDR3nt: TGTGCCAGCAGTTTTATTGGGCAGAACTACGAGCAGTACTTC
CDR3aa: CASSFIGQNYEQYF

v_gene: TRBV27
abundance: -
j_gene: TRBJ2-3
d_gene: -
CDR3nt: TGTGCCAGCAGGTTATATCCCAGCGCAGATACGCAGTATTTT
CDR3aa: CASRLYPSADTQYF

v_gene: TRBV19
abundance: -
j_gene: TRBJ2-7
d_gene: TRBD2
CDR3nt: TGTGCCAGTAGTATGGGAGGGGTGAGGCACTACGAGCAGTACTTC
CDR3aa: CASSMGGVRHYEQYF

v_gene: TRBV9
abundance: -
j_gene: TRBJ2-1
d_gene: -
CDR3nt: TGTGCCAGCAGCGTAGGTAGCGGAACGAACTACAATGAGCAGTTCTTC
CDR3aa: CASSVGSGTNYNEQFF

v_gene: TRBV7-2
abundance: -
j_gene: TRBJ1-4
d_gene: -
CDR3nt: TGTGCCAGCAGCTCTCCGGGAGCCGCAACTAATGAAAAACTGTTTTTT
CDR3aa: CASSSPGAATNEKLFF

v_gene: TRBV9
abundance: -
j_gene: TRBJ1-4
d_gene: TRBD1
CDR3nt: TGTGCCAGCAGCGTAGGCTACAGGGGAGAACTGTTTTTT
CDR3aa: CASSVGYRGELFF

v_gene: TRBV2
abundance: few
j_gene: TRBJ2-5
d_gene: -
CDR3nt: TGTGCCAGCAGTGAAGCCCTGGGGCTAGTCATTGGGACCCAGTACTTC
CDR3aa: CASSEALGLVIGTQYF

v_gene: TRBV2
abundance: -
j_gene: TRBJ2-7
d_gene: -
CDR3nt: TGTGCCAGCAGTGAAAGGACAAGCTACGAGCAGTACTTC
CDR3aa: CASSERTSYEQYF

v_gene: TRBV7-9
abundance: -
j_gene: TRBJ2-7
d_gene: TRBD1
CDR3nt: TGTGCCAGCAGCCTCCCGGGACAGGGGGCAAAATACGAGCAGTACTTC
CDR3aa: CASSLPGQGAKYEQYF

v_gene: TRBV9
abundance: -
j_gene: TRBJ2-7
d_gene: -
CDR3nt: TGTGCCAGCAGCGTAGGGGGAGCGAATGTACGAGAGCAGTACTTC
CDR3aa: CASSVGGANVREQYF

v_gene: TRBV30
abundance: -
j_gene: TRBJ1-6
d_gene: -
CDR3nt: TGTGCCTGGAGTACCCGGGGAGGGAATTCACCCCTCCACTTT
CDR3aa: CAWSTRGGNSPLHF

v_gene: TRBV29-1
abundance: once
j_gene: TRBJ2-5
d_gene: TRBD2
CDR3nt: TGCAGCGCCCAGGGACTAGCGGGAGGGGAGCAGTACTTC
CDR3aa: CSAQGLAGGEQYF

v_gene: TRBV19
abundance: -
j_gene: TRBJ2-7
d_gene: TRBD2
CDR3nt: TGTGCCAGTAGTATCTATCCTAGCGGCGAGCAGTACTTC
CDR3aa: CASSIYPSGEQYF

v_gene: TRBV7-9
abundance: -
j_gene: TRBJ2-3
d_gene: -
CDR3nt: TGTGCCAGCAGCTTAGGTGGGGGGTTCACAGATACGCAGTATTTT
CDR3aa: CASSLGGGFTDTQYF

v_gene: TRBV9
abundance: once
j_gene: TRBJ2-2
d_gene: -
CDR3nt: TGTGCCAGCAGCGTAGAGGCGGGAAACACCGGGGAGCTGTTTTTT
CDR3aa: CASSVEAGNTGELFF

v_gene: TRBV5-1
abundance: -
j_gene: TRBJ2-7
d_gene: TRBD1
CDR3nt: TGCGCCAGCAGCTTGACAGGGGGAGACTACGAGCAGTACTTC
CDR3aa: CASSLTGGDYEQYF

v_gene: TRBV7-3
abundance: once
j_gene: TRBJ2-7
d_gene: -
CDR3nt: TGTGCCAGCAGCCGAGACTCCCTAAGCTCCTACGAGCAGTACTTC
CDR3aa: CASSRDSLSSYEQYF

v_gene: TRBV6-6
abundance: -
j_gene: TRBJ1-1
d_gene: TRBD1
CDR3nt: TGTGCCAGCAGCCCAGGACAGGGAGGTCTTGGCACTGAAGCTTTCTTT
CDR3aa: CASSPGQGGLGTEAFF

v_gene: TRBV27
abundance: -
j_gene: TRBJ2-7
d_gene: -
CDR3nt: TGTGCCAGCAGTTTAGGGCCTTACTACGAGCAGTACTTC
CDR3aa: CASSLGPYYEQYF

v_gene: TRBV2
abundance: few
j_gene: TRBJ2-7
d_gene: TRBD2
CDR3nt: TGTGCCAGCAGTCTGACTAGCTCAACCGAGCAGTACTTC
CDR3aa: CASSLTSSTEQYF

v_gene: TRBV5-4
abundance: few
j_gene: TRBJ1-4
d_gene: TRBD1
CDR3nt: TGTGCCAGCAGCTTGGACCCGGGACAGGGGGAAAGAGAAAAACTGTTTTTT
CDR3aa: CASSLDPGQGEREKLFF

v_gene: TRBV11-1
abundance: -
j_gene: TRBJ2-3
d_gene: TRBD1
CDR3nt: TGTGCCAGCAGCTCCGGGACAGGGGTGGCGACGCAGTATTTT
CDR3aa: CASSSGTGVATQYF

v_gene: TRBV5-1
abundance: -
j_gene: TRBJ1-1
d_gene: TRBD1
CDR3nt: TGCGCCAGCAGCTTGCGTCGACAGGGTGGTGGCACTGAAGCTTTCTTT
CDR3aa: CASSLRRQGGGTEAFF

v_gene: TRBV6-5
abundance: few
j_gene: TRBJ1-1
d_gene: -
CDR3nt: TGTGCCAGCGAATCTCGGGTGAACACTGAAGCTTTCTTT
CDR3aa: CASESRVNTEAFF

v_gene: TRBV11-2
abundance: once
j_gene: TRBJ1-1
d_gene: TRBD1
CDR3nt: TGTGCCAGCAGCGCGGACAGGGGCGACACTGAAGCTTTCTTT
CDR3aa: CASSADRGDTEAFF

v_gene: TRBV5-1
abundance: -
j_gene: TRBJ2-5
d_gene: TRBD2
CDR3nt: TGCGCCAGCAGCAGAGGGACTAGCGGACAAGAGACCCAGTACTTC
CDR3aa: CASSRGTSGQETQYF

v_gene: TRBV5-1
abundance: few
j_gene: TRBJ2-6
d_gene: TRBD1
CDR3nt: TGCGCCAGCAGTTGGACAGGGACTGGGGCCAACGTCCTGACTTTC
CDR3aa: CASSWTGTGANVLTF

v_gene: TRBV29-1
abundance: few
j_gene: TRBJ2-5
d_gene: TRBD1
CDR3nt: TGCAGCGTTCCGGGACAGCGAAACCAAGAGACCCAGTACTTC
CDR3aa: CSVPGQRNQETQYF

v_gene: TRBV5-6
abundance: -
j_gene: TRBJ2-3
d_gene: -
CDR3nt: TGTGCCAGCAGCTACGGGACTTTCACAGATACGCAGTATTTT
CDR3aa: CASSYGTFTDTQYF

v_gene: TRBV29-1
abundance: -
j_gene: TRBJ2-7
d_gene: -
CDR3nt: TGCAGCGTTAGGGGTTCCTACGAGCAGTACTTC
CDR3aa: CSVRGSYEQYF